A single sample is the source of the 26 T cell receptor beta chains below, sequenced in a study of T cells in Graves' hyperthyroidism and ophthalmopathy. Amplification targeted TCR beta CDR3 regions from RNA transcripts. The TCR CDR3 was amplified in a first-round RT-PCR using the HTBI primer set. TCRdb called the multiplex PCR reads again in MiXCR, with one record for every CDR3 protein. This repertoire shows 600,000 to 650,000 distinct CDR3 sequences, less than 25% found once; its top ten account for 34%. Material: blood. The origin of the receptors is a man between 25 and 39 years old with Graves' ophthalmopathy.

This clonotype occurred a few times. Mismatch with germline at one junction end may stem from a read error. The rearrangement joins TRBV20-1 to TRBJ2-1; D remains ambiguous. This CDR3 spans 12 amino acids. Looked up from germline, CDR1 is DFQATT and CDR2 is SNEGSKA (reference sequence). CDR3 coding DNA: TGCGGTGCTAGAGGAAACTACAATGAGCAGTTCTTC. It encodes CGARGNYNEQFF.

CDR3 DNA sequence: TGCGCCAGCAGCTTGGCCTCTGAACCTGTCCGGGACACCGGGGAGCTGTTTTTT. Translating it yields CASSLASEPVRDTGELFF. The V and J genes are TRBV5-1 and TRBJ2-2; D call uncertain. V shed 0 bases and J shed 3 bases, with 18 bases lying between them. Germline V gene lookup returns CDR1 SGHRS and CDR2 YFSETQ. The CDR3 sequence is 18 residues long. The full variable domain, in which reference TRBV5-1 and TRBJ2-2 provide the parts outside the CDR3, is KAGVTQTPRYLIKTRGQQVTLSCSPISGHRSVSWYQQTPGQGLQFLFEYFSETQRNKGNFPGRFSGRQFSNSRSEMNVSTLELGDSALYLCASSLASEPVRDTGELFFGEGSRLTVL.

The chain recombines TRBV20-1 with TRBJ2-7; 7 bases are shared with TRBD1. Germline CDR1 is DFQATT and CDR2 is SNEGSKA (reference sequence). With V trimmed by 1 base and J by 2 bases, 5 bases remained unmatched. This CDR3 has 14 amino acids. Here the CDR3 reads CSARVTGDPYEQYF. In nucleotides, the CDR3 is TGCAGTGCTAGAGTTACAGGGGACCCCTACGAGCAGTACTTC.

This clonotype came up many times. This sequence joins TRBV18 and TRBJ2-3; no clear D. There are 15 residues in the CDR3. The V gene lost 4 bases and the J gene lost 2 bases, with 13 bases spanning the gap. The germline V gene encodes CDR1 KGHSH and CDR2 LQKENI. The CDR3 DNA reads TGTGCCAGCTCACTAGAGTTTGCCGTCACAGATACGCAGTATTTT. Residues: CASSLEFAVTDTQYF.

The chain recombines TRBV12-3 or TRBV12-4 with TRBJ1-3; 7 nucleotides align to TRBD1. Trimming removed 5 bases from V and 2 bases from J; junction bases left unmatched: 6. CDR3 length: 15 amino acids. CDR3 coding DNA: TGTGCCAGCAGTCCCCAGACAGGGACTGGAAACACCATATATTTT. Translating gives CASSPQTGTGNTIYF.

Ten or more counts support this clonotype. The gene calls are TRBV11-2 and TRBJ2-5; 7 nucleotides align to TRBD1. The V gene end was trimmed by 5 bases and the J gene end by 2 bases; junction bases not matched to a gene: 5. The CDR3 spans 14 residues. CDR1 SGHAT and CDR2 FQNNGV come from the germline V gene. DNA for the CDR3: TGTGCCAGCAGCCACGCAGGGGGTCAAGAGACCCAGTACTTC. Protein sequence: CASSHAGGQETQYF.

The V call is TRBV6-2 or TRBV6-3, the J call TRBJ2-1; 9 bases line up with TRBD2. Germline CDR1 MNHEY, CDR2 SVGEGT. Trimming at V came to 2 bases and at J to 5 bases, leaving 10 bases not matched to a gene. The CDR3 runs to 17 residues. CDR3 coding DNA: TGTGCCAGCAGTTACGGATTTACGGCTAGCGGGAACAATGAGCAGTTCTTC. This codes for CASSYGFTASGNNEQFF.

The chain carries TRBV7-2 and TRBJ2-7, with D tentatively TRBD1 or TRBD2 (5 bases each). Trimming took 0 bases from V and 3 from J, leaving 12 bases between them. The CDR3 length is 15 residues. Germline CDR1 SGHTA, CDR2 FQGNSA. DNA for the CDR3: TGTGCCAGCAGCTTAGCTCCGGGACGGAACTACGAGCAGTACTTC. This translates into CASSLAPGRNYEQYF.

The J gene is TRBJ1-3, the V gene TRBV7-9; D ambiguous. V was trimmed by 3 bases and J by 0 bases, leaving 9 bases between them. The CDR3 has 15 residues. Germline V gives CDR1 SEHNR, CDR2 FQNEAQ (reference sequence). CDR3 amino acids: CASSFVMNSGNTIYF. The DNA of the CDR3 is TGTGCCAGCAGCTTTGTCATGAACTCTGGAAACACCATATATTTT.

This sequence joins TRBV10-2 and TRBJ2-6; no definite D call. V was pared by 3 bases and J by 6 bases, with 9 bases between. Germline V CDR1 and CDR2: WSHSY, SAAADI. The CDR3 contains 14 residues. In DNA form, the CDR3 reads TGCGCCAGCAGTGACAGCCGGTCGGCCAACGTCCTGACTTTC. It yields the protein CASSDSRSANVLTF.

The chain employs TRBV11-2 and TRBJ2-5; 13 nucleotides agree with TRBD2. The CDR3 length is 16 residues. CDR1 SGHAT and CDR2 FQNNGV come from the germline V gene. The trim removed 3 bases at V and 3 bases at J, leaving 4 bases unmatched. This chain's CDR3 is CASSFSGLAGKETQYF. DNA for the CDR3: TGTGCCAGCAGCTTCTCGGGACTAGCGGGAAAAGAGACCCAGTACTTC.

The chain carries TRBV3-1 and TRBJ2-1; the match to TRBD2 covers 8 bases. J lost 0 bases, V lost 2 bases, and 12 bases had no gene match. The CDR3 loop spans 19 amino acids. Germline V lookup: CDR1 LGHDT, CDR2 YNNKEL (reference sequence). The CDR3, as DNA: TGTGCCAGCAGCCAAATGGGCGGGGGGCTCTCCTCCTCCTACAATGAGCAGTTCTTC. Amino acids: CASSQMGGGLSSSYNEQFF.

This clonotype was picked up a small number of times. The rearrangement joins TRBV20-1 to TRBJ2-1; D is undetermined. The CDR3 is 11 residues long. The V end was cut by 4 bases, the J end by 5 bases, with 6 bases between. Germline assignment: CDR1 DFQATT and CDR2 SNEGSKA (reference sequence). CDR3 residues: CSATDDNEQFF. The CDR3 region has the DNA TGCAGTGCTACAGACGACAATGAGCAGTTCTTC.

This chain joins TRBV29-1 and TRBJ2-3, with D possibly being TRBD1 or TRBD2 (7 bases each). This CDR3 is built from 15 residues. CDR1 is SQVTM, CDR2 ANQGSEA, per germline. V lost 7 bases to trimming and J lost 3 bases, with 20 bases between them. The CDR3 loop reads CSARGRQGGTDTQYF. CDR3 nucleotides: TGCAGCGCCCGGGGGAGACAGGGAGGGACAGATACGCAGTATTTT.

The CDR3 DNA reads as TGTGCCAGCAGCTTCGTGCCGGGACAGGTGAACACTGAAGCTTTCTTT. Its protein product is CASSFVPGQVNTEAFF. This rearrangement joins TRBV7-3 to TRBJ1-1, with 8 positions matching TRBD1. Trimming cost V 3 bases and J 0 bases; bases outside gene matches: 6. Per germline, CDR1 SGHTA and CDR2 FQGTGA. This CDR3 has 16 residues.

This clonotype appeared a few times. This sequence joins TRBV4-1 and TRBJ2-7, with 7 bases that match TRBD2. Unmatched junction bases numbered 13, after V lost 5 bases and J lost 0 bases. Germline CDR1 is MGHRA and CDR2 is YSYEKL. CDR3 length: 17 residues. CDR3 loop: CASSVSSGTMSSYEQYF. In nucleotides, the CDR3 is TGCGCCAGCAGCGTTTCCTCCGGGACTATGAGCTCCTACGAGCAGTACTTC.

In this sample, this clonotype turned up many times. The chain links TRBV2 to TRBJ1-3; D possibly corresponds to TRBD1 (6 bases). The CDR3 is 15 amino acids. CDR1 is SNHLY, CDR2 FYNNEI, per germline. V was shortened by 8 bases and J by 0 bases, with 14 bases between the two germline ends. The CDR3 loop is CASGYGQNSGNTIYF. The CDR3 nucleotides are TGTGCCAGCGGCTACGGACAGAACTCTGGAAACACCATATATTTT.

The CDR3 is CASNLGGQNYGYTF. The DNA for the CDR3 is TGTGCCAGCAACCTGGGAGGACAGAACTATGGCTACACCTTC. The chain is built from TRBV28 and TRBJ1-2; D possibly corresponds to TRBD1 (6 bases). Trimming shortened V by 7 bases and J by 2 bases, and 14 bases separated the two germline ends. This CDR3 is 14 amino acids long. Germline loops: CDR1 MDHEN, CDR2 SYDVKM.

This clonotype has a count of ten or more. The rearrangement joins TRBV12-3 or TRBV12-4 to TRBJ1-2, with D maybe TRBD1 (6 bases). This CDR3 spans 13 amino acids. V lost 2 bases and J 8 bases, leaving 12 bases between the germline ends. The CDR3: CASSLITGKGYTF. Written as DNA, the CDR3 is TGTGCCAGCAGTTTAATTACAGGGAAGGGCTACACCTTC.

V gene TRBV5-8 combines with J gene TRBJ2-7; D remains ambiguous. Germline CDR1 SGHTS, CDR2 YDEGEE. The CDR3 loop spans 16 amino acids. V was clipped by 0 bases and J by 3 bases, with 16 bases between them. CDR3 loop: CASSLGFWQSSYEQYF. CDR3 sequence (DNA): TGTGCCAGCAGCTTGGGGTTTTGGCAGAGTAGCTACGAGCAGTACTTC.

The chain carries TRBV20-1 and TRBJ2-4; the match to TRBD2 covers 7 bases. The CDR3 totals 18 residues. With 3 bases clipped from V and 3 bases from J, the junction kept 17 bases outside the gene matches. Germline-derived CDR1 and CDR2 are DFQATT and SNEGSKA (reference sequence). CDR3 sequence (DNA): TGCAGTGCTAGGATTGGGTCATTGGGGGGGAGGAACAAAAACATTCAGTACTTC. Its translation: CSARIGSLGGRNKNIQYF.

V usage is TRBV30 and J usage is TRBJ1-1; the match to TRBD1 covers 7 bases. The CDR3 sequence is 15 residues long. Per germline, CDR1 GTSNPN and CDR2 SVGIG (reference sequence). V lost 3 bases to trimming and J lost 1 base; unmatched junction nucleotides: 8. The CDR3 region is CAWRNTGTENTEAFF. As DNA, the CDR3 is TGTGCCTGGAGAAATACCGGGACAGAGAACACTGAAGCTTTCTTT.

The rearrangement links TRBV7-9 to TRBJ2-1; 9 bases match TRBD2. CDR1 is SEHNR and CDR2 is FQNEAQ in the germline V gene (reference sequence). CDR3 length equals 16 residues. The V gene end was trimmed by 3 bases and the J gene end by 1 base; junction bases not matched to a gene: 4. Here the CDR3 DNA reads TGTGCCAGCAGCTTCAGGACTAGCGAGTCCTACAATGAGCAGTTCTTC. Translation: CASSFRTSESYNEQFF.

There are a few counts of this clonotype. The chain is built from TRBV28 and TRBJ2-7; 8 nucleotides agree with TRBD1. The J segment lost 5 bases and the V segment lost 3 bases, leaving 9 bases of the junction unmatched. Germline V CDR1 and CDR2: MDHEN, SYDVKM. The length of the CDR3 is 15 residues. The CDR3, as DNA: TGTGCCAGCAGTTTCTCGGCCAGGGGGCTAGACGAGCAGTACTTC. Protein sequence: CASSFSARGLDEQYF.

The V call is TRBV27, the J call TRBJ2-1; 7 bases line up with TRBD1. The CDR3 contains 15 residues. The trim removed 5 bases at V and 1 base at J, leaving 5 bases unmatched. Germline CDR1 MNHEY, CDR2 SMNVEV (reference sequence). The CDR3 region has the DNA TGTGCCAGCAGTAGCCCGGGACAGTCCTACAATGAGCAGTTCTTC. It encodes CASSSPGQSYNEQFF.

The chain joins TRBV6-6 to TRBJ1-6, with D perhaps TRBD1 (6 bases). The CDR3 is 13 residues long. Trimming shortened V by 2 bases and J by 12 bases, and 11 bases separated the two germline ends. Looked up from germline, CDR1 is MNHNY and CDR2 is SVGAGI (reference sequence). CDR3 DNA: TGTGCCAGCAGTTACCGGGGGGCTCTACCCCTCCACTTT. Its translation: CASSYRGALPLHF.